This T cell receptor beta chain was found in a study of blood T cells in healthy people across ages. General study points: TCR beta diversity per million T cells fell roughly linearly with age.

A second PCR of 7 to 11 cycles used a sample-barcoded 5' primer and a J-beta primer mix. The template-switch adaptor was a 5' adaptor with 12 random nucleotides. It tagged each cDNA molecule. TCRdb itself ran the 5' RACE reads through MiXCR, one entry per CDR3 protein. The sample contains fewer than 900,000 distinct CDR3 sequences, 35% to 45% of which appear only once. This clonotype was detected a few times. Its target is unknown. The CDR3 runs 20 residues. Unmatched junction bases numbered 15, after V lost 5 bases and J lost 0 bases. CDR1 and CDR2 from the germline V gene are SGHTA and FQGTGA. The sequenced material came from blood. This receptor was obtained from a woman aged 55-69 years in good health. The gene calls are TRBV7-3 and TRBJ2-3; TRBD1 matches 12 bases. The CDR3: CASSPTGTGGGMPSTDTQYF. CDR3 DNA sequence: TGTGCCAGCAGCCCCACCGGGACAGGGGGCGGGATGCCTAGCACAGATACGCAGTATTTT.